The 6 T cell receptor beta chains in this list originate from one sample, sequenced in a study of post-analysis software for immune sequencing data. General study points: Four to six TRBV segments were more frequent in patients than controls; TRBV5-6, TRBV5-1 and TRBV20-1 belonged to this group.

These TCRs' antigens remain unknown. Presence of unique molecular identifiers characterized the TCR beta cDNA libraries. Each CDR3 protein is one row after TCRdb ran MiXCR on the PCR reads. This table holds 700,000 to 900,000 distinct CDR3 sequences, about half found once. Sample: blood. The receptors were sampled from a girl aged 5 to 17 with multiple sclerosis.

This clonotype has a single count. This chain joins TRBV7-9 and TRBJ2-1, with 9 positions matching TRBD2. Losses at the gene ends were 4 bases for V and 6 bases for J; bases not matched to a gene: 7. This CDR3 comprises 15 residues. Germline CDR1 SEHNR, CDR2 FQNEAQ (reference sequence). For the CDR3, the DNA is TGTGCCAGCAGCTCCGGGACTAGCTGGGGCAATGAGCAGTTCTTC. It codes for CASSSGTSWGNEQFF.

The chain has TRBV7-9 and TRBJ2-6; 7 nucleotides agree with TRBD1. The CDR3 spans 15 residues. Germline CDR1 is SEHNR and CDR2 is FQNEAQ (reference sequence). Trimming cost V 5 bases and J 4 bases; bases outside gene matches: 5. The CDR3 region has the DNA TGTGCCAGCAGCCATACAGGGGACGGGGCCAACGTCCTGACTTTC. The encoded protein is CASSHTGDGANVLTF.

V is TRBV12-3 or TRBV12-4 and J is TRBJ2-1, with D perhaps TRBD2 (6 bases). Trimming cost V 7 bases and J 9 bases, with 16 bases left between them. The CDR3 consists of 13 residues. The CDR3 DNA reads TGTGCCAGCAAGCGAACCGGGACTGGTGAGCAGTTCTTC. It translates to CASKRTGTGEQFF.

The chain has TRBV27 and TRBJ2-1; 11 positions match TRBD1. The trim removed 6 bases at V and 7 bases at J, leaving 11 bases unmatched. Germline V gives CDR1 MNHEY, CDR2 SMNVEV (reference sequence). The CDR3 has 16 residues. Here the CDR3 DNA reads TGTGCCAGCAGCTACCTCCCCGGACAGGGGGCAAATGAGCAGTTCTTC. Protein sequence: CASSYLPGQGANEQFF.

The V call is TRBV10-3, the J call TRBJ1-2; TRBD1 matches at 11 bases. V shed 6 bases and J 4 bases; nucleotides not matched to a gene: 4. The germline V gene encodes CDR1 ENHRY and CDR2 SYGVKD. This CDR3 comprises 14 residues. CDR3 sequence (DNA): TGTGCCATCAGAACCGGGACAGGGGGCTATGGCTACACCTTC. Protein product: CAIRTGTGGYGYTF.

The chain couples TRBV5-1 to TRBJ1-1; 7 bases match TRBD1. The trim removed 0 bases at V and 6 bases at J, leaving 8 bases unmatched. The germline CDR1 and CDR2 sequences are SGHRS and YFSETQ. This CDR3 spans 15 amino acids. CDR3 sequence reads: CASSLETGLLAEAFF. CDR3 bases: TGCGCCAGCAGCTTGGAGACAGGGTTACTAGCTGAAGCTTTCTTT.